This T cell receptor beta chain derives from a study of blood T cell repertoires in COVID-19. In the study overall: COVID-19 samples from acute and convalescent phases originated in the United States, Italy and Spain. T cells, B-cell-depleted T cells, or PBMCs supplied cDNA or gDNA.

How the authors handled the data: How many nucleated cells were present was estimated from reference gene primer amplification. This table comes from immunoSEQ multiplex PCR, and its TCRdb copy is limited to in-frame clones, with some not included. V and J calls and clone size are copied from that table; D and trimming were computed from the DNA. In the table there are about 250,000 clones, 70% to 85% of which are singletons. CDR1 is SNHLY, CDR2 FYNNEI, per germline. This CDR3 is 15 amino acids long. Deletions cut 3 bases from V and 1 base from J, with 10 bases between. This chain uses TRBV2 with TRBJ1-5; D is unresolved. Source material: peripheral blood. This TCR was sampled from an elderly man with acute or convalescent COVID-19. CDR3 bases: TGTGCCAGCAGTGATGTCTGGGCGAGCAATCAGCCCCAGCATTTT. This translates into CASSDVWASNQPQHF. The full variable domain, completed using reference TRBV2 and TRBJ1-5, is EPEVTQTPSHQVTQMGQEVILRCVPISNHLYFYWYRQILGQKVEFLVSFYNNEISEKSEIFDDQFSVERPDGSNFTLKIRSTKLEDSAMYFCASSDVWASNQPQHFGDGTRLSIL.